This T cell receptor beta chain was profiled in a study of cytomegalovirus exposure and HLA in healthy donors. Findings and limits, study-wide: Reportedly, TCR beta sequences accurately predicted HLA-A and HLA-B alleles in most subjects. Highest at DRB1 and lowest at HLA-C, TCR association rates differed among HLA loci in a later analysis. In vitro checks showed that a few CMV-associated chains really do target CMV antigens. Upon later analysis, HLA-associated TCR beta chains proved more clonally expanded than other, equally common chains.

The CDR3 sequence is 19 residues long. Looked up from germline, CDR1 is LGHNA and CDR2 is YSLEER. V trimming: 0 bases; J trimming: 5 bases; junction bases outside the gene matches: 15. Primers: 60 Vbeta forward and 13 Jbeta reverse. Clones were sequenced by immunoSEQ multiplex PCR, and TCRdb holds only the in-frame ones, with some missing. The table shows roughly 160,000 clones, with about 80% occurring only once. About this clone itself: Its antigen remains unknown.

The clonotype originates from a woman aged 45-60 years in good health and CMV-seronegative. The sequencing sample was made of PBMCs. The chain links TRBV4-3 to TRBJ2-1; TRBD2 matches 8 bases. The CDR3 region is CASSQDGVGGARRDNEQFF. For the CDR3, the DNA is TGCGCCAGCAGCCAAGATGGGGTCGGGGGGGCCCGCCGAGACAATGAGCAGTTCTTC.